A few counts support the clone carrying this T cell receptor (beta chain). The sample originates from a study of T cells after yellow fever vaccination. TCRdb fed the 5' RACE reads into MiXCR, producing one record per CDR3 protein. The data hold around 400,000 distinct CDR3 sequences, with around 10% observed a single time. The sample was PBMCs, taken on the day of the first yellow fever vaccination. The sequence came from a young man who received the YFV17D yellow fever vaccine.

In nucleotides, the CDR3 is TGTGCCAGCAGCTTAGGTTCGGGCTCCTACGAGCAGTACGTC. Translated, it gives CASSLGSGSYEQYV. The gene calls are TRBV11-2 and TRBJ2-7; unclear D gene. The germline CDR1 and CDR2 sequences are SGHAT and FQNNGV. Trimming took off 1 base at V and 0 bases at J, with 7 bases between the two ends. The CDR3 consists of 14 residues.